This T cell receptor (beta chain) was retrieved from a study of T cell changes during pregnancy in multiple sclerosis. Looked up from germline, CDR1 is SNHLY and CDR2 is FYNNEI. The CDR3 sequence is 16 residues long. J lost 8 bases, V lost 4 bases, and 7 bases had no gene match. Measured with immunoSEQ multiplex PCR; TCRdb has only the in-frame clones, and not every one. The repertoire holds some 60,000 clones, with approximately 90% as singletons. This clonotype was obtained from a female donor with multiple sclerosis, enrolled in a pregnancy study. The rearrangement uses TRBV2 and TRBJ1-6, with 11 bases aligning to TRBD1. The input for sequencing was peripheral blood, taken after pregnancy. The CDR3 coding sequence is TGTGCCAGCAGTGGGACAGGGGGCGATTCGGATTCACCCCTCCACTTT. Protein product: CASSGTGGDSDSPLHF.